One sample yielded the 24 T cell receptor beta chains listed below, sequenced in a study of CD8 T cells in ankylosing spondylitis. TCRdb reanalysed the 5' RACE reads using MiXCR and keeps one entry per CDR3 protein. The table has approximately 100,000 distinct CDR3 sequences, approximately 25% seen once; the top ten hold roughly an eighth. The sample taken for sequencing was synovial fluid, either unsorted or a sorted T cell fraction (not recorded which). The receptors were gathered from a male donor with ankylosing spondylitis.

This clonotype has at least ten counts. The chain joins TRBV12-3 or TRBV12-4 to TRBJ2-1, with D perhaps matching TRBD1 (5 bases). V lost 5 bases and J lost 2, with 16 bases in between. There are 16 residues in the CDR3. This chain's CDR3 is CASSPGFADTYNEQFF. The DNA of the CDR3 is TGTGCCAGCAGTCCAGGTTTTGCGGACACCTACAATGAGCAGTTCTTC.

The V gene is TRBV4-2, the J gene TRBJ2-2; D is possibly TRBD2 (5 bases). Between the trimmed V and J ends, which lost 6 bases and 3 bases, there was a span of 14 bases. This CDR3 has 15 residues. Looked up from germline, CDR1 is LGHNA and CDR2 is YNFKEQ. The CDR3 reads CASSVVTGDTGELFF. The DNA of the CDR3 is TGTGCCAGCAGTGTTGTGACCGGGGACACCGGGGAGCTGTTTTTT.

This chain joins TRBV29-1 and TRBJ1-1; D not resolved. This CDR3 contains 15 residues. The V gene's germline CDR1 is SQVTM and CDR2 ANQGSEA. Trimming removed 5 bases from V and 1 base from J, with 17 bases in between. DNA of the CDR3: TGCAGCGTTATTGGGCCGGGATGGGGGAACACTGAAGCTTTCTTT. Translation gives CSVIGPGWGNTEAFF.

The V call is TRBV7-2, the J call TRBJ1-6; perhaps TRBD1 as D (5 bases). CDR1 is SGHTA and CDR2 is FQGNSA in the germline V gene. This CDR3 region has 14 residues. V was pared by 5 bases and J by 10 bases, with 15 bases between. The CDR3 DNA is TGTGCCAGCAGCCGCGGGACGTTAGGATCACCCCTCCACTTT. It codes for CASSRGTLGSPLHF.

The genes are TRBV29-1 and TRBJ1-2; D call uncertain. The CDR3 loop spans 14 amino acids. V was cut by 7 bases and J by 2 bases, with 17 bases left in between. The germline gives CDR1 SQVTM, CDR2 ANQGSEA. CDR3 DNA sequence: TGCAGCGCTTTTGCCCAGGATGGGAACTATGGCTACACCTTC. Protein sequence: CSAFAQDGNYGYTF.

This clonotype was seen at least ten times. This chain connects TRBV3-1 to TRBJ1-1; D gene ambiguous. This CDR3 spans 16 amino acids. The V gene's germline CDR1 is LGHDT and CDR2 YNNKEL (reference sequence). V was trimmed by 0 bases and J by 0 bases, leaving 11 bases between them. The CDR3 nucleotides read TGTGCCAGCAGCCAAGATTCTGGCAGGATGAACACTGAAGCTTTCTTT. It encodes CASSQDSGRMNTEAFF.

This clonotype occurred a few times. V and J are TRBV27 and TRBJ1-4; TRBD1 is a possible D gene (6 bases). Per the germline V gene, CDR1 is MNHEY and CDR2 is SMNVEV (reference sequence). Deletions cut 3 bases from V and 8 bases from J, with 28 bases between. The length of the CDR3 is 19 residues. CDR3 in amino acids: CASSFRGGGVTGSKEKLFF. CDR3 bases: TGTGCCAGCAGTTTCCGAGGAGGTGGTGTTACAGGGAGTAAGGAAAAACTGTTTTTT.

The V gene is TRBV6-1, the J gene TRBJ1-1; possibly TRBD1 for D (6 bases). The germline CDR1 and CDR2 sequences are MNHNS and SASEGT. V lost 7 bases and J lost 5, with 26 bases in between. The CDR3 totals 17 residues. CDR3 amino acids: CASTRRGLGQVWTEAFF. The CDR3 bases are TGTGCCAGCACCCGGAGGGGCCTGGGACAAGTTTGGACTGAAGCTTTCTTT.

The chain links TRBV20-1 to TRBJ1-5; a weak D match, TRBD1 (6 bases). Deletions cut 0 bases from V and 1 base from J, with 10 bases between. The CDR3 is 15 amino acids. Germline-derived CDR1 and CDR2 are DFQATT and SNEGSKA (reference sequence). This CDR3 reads CSAREGGRSNQPQHF. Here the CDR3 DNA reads TGCAGTGCTAGAGAAGGGGGAAGGAGCAATCAGCCCCAGCATTTT.

This CDR3 is CSATGDRDMNTEAFF. CDR3 in DNA: TGCAGTGCTACAGGGGACAGGGACATGAACACTGAAGCTTTCTTT. This chain uses TRBV20-1 with TRBJ1-1; 9 bases line up with TRBD1. Germline V CDR1 and CDR2: DFQATT, SNEGSKA (reference sequence). V lost 4 bases to trimming and J lost 0 bases; unmatched junction nucleotides: 6. CDR3 length: 15 residues.

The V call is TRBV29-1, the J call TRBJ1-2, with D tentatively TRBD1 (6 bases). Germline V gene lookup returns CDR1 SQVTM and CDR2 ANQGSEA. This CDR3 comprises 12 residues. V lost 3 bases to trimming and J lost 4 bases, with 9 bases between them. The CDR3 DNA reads TGCAGCGTTGATGGGGACACCTATGGCTACACCTTC. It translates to CSVDGDTYGYTF.

Here the CDR3 reads CASSLAGAPGEQFF. CDR3 DNA: TGTGCCAGCAGCTTAGCCGGGGCACCTGGCGAGCAGTTCTTC. The chain is built from TRBV7-8 and TRBJ2-1; D is possibly TRBD1 or TRBD2 (5 bases each). Between the trimmed V and J ends, which lost 0 bases and 10 bases, there was a span of 13 bases. This CDR3 comprises 14 residues. Germline-derived CDR1 and CDR2 are SGHVS and FQNEAQ.

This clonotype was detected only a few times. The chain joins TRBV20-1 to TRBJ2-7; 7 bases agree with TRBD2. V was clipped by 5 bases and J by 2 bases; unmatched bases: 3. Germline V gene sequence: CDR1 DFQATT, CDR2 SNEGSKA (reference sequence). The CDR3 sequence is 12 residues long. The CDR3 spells CSASGLAYEQYF. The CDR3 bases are TGCAGTGCTTCTGGACTAGCCTACGAGCAGTACTTC.

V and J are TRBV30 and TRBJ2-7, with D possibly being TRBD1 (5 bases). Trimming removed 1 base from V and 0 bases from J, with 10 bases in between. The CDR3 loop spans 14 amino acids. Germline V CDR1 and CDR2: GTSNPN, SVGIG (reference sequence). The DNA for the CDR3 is TGTGCCTGGAGTGATACAGGAGACTCCTACGAGCAGTACTTC. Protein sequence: CAWSDTGDSYEQYF.

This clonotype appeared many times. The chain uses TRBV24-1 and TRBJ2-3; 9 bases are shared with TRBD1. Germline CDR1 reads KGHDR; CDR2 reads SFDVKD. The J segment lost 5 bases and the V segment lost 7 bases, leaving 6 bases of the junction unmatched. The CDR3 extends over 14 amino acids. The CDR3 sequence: CATRQTGGGDTQYF. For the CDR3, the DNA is TGTGCCACCAGACAGACAGGGGGGGGAGATACGCAGTATTTT.

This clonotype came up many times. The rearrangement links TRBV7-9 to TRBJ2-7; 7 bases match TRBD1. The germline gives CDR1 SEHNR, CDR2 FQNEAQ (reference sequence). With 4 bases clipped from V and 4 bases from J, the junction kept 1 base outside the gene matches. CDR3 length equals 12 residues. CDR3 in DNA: TGTGCCAGCAGCTCACAGGGGTACGAGCAGTACTTC. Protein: CASSSQGYEQYF.

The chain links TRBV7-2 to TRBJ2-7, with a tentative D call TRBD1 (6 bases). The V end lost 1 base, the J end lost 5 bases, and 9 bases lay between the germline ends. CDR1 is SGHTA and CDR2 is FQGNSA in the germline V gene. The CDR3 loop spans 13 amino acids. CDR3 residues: CASSLVHRDEQYF. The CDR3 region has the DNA TGTGCCAGCAGCTTAGTGCACAGGGACGAGCAGTACTTC.

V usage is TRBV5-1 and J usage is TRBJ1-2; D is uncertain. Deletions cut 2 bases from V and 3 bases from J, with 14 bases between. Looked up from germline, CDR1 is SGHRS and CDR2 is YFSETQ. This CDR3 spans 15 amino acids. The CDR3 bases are TGCGCCAGCAGCTTTTCTTCCGACACCCACTATGGCTACACCTTC. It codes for CASSFSSDTHYGYTF.

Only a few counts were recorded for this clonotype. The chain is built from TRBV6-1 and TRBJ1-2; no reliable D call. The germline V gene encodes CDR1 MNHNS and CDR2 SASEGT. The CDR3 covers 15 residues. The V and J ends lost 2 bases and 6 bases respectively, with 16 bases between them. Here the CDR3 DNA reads TGTGCCAGCAGTGAATTTACGGGGATTACCAATGGCTACACCTTC. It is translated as CASSEFTGITNGYTF.

The CDR3 DNA reads as TGTGCCAGCGGGGACAGGGGTGTTGGGGAGCAGTACTTC. This gives the protein CASGDRGVGEQYF. This chain uses TRBV2 with TRBJ2-7; 10 bases are shared with TRBD1. V lost 8 bases to trimming and J lost 7 bases; unmatched junction nucleotides: 8. The V gene's germline CDR1 is SNHLY and CDR2 FYNNEI. This CDR3 is 13 amino acids long. Looking up the rest from reference TRBV2 and TRBJ2-7 gives the full variable domain: EPEVTQTPSHQVTQMGQEVILRCVPISNHLYFYWYRQILGQKVEFLVSFYNNEISEKSEIFDDQFSVERPDGSNFTLKIRSTKLEDSAMYFCASGDRGVGEQYFGPGTRLTVT.

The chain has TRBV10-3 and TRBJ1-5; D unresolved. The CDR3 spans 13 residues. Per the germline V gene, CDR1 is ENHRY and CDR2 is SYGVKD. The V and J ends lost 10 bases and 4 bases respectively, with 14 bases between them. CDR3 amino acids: CATQSPGNQPQHF. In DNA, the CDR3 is TGTGCCACCCAAAGCCCGGGGAATCAGCCCCAGCATTTT.

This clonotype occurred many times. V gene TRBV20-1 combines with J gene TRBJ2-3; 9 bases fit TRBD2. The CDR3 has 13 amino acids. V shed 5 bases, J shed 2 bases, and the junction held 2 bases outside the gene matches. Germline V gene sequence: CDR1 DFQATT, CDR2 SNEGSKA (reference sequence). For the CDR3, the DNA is TGCAGTGCTTGGACTAGCGTCACAGATACGCAGTATTTT. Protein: CSAWTSVTDTQYF.

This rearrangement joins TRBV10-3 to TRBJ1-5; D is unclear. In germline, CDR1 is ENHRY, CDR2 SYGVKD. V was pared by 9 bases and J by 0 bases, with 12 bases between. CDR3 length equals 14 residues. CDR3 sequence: CAIKGVGSNQPQHF. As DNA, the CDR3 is TGTGCCATTAAGGGAGTGGGTAGCAATCAGCCCCAGCATTTT.

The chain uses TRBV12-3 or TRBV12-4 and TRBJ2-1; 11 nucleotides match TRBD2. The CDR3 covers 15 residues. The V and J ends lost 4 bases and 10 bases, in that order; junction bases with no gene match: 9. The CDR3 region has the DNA TGTGCCAGCAGTTACGCCGGGACTAGCGGTAAGGAGCAGTTCTTC. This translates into CASSYAGTSGKEQFF.